A selection of T cell receptor beta chains follows, all from one sample in a study of shared clonotypes between healthy human individuals. TCRdb's table, derived via immunoSEQ multiplex PCR, lists solely in-frame clones and lacks some. This table holds about 1 million clones, around 75% found once. Material: memory CD4+ T cells sorted from blood. The receptors derive from a man in his late teens or twenties in good health. Both conserved end residues are part of each CDR3. Fields, in order: V gene, D gene, J gene, clone size, CDR3 DNA, CDR3 protein. D genes are given only for firm matches. Some rows mark clone size as missing; the rest say once, few, many or name a class of expanded clone.

TRBV4-1	-	TRBJ2-7	-	TGCGCCAGCAGCCAAGGCGGGGCAGATTACTACGAGCAGTACTTC	CASSQGGADYYEQYF
TRBV7-9	TRBD2	TRBJ2-1	-	TGTGCCGAGAGTAGCGGGGTTTACAATGAGCAGTTCTTC	CAESSGVYNEQFF
TRBV6-7	-	TRBJ2-4	few	TGTGCCAGCAGTCATTGGACAGTTTTGTATCCGTATGGCATTCAGTACTTC	CASSHWTVLYPYGIQYF
TRBV7-3	-	TRBJ2-1	-	TGTGCCAGCAGCGCCACGGGGTCTCTTAGCAATGAGCAGTTCTTC	CASSATGSLSNEQFF
TRBV2	-	TRBJ1-4	-	TGTGCCAGCAGTGAAGGGGGCGCGGTTAATGAAAAACTGTTTTTT	CASSEGGAVNEKLFF
TRBV7-2	-	TRBJ1-4	-	TGTGCCAGCAGCTCCGCAGAAAAACTGTTTTTT	CASSSAEKLFF
TRBV5-1	TRBD1	TRBJ2-1	-	TGCGCCAGCAGACGGACAGGGGGGAGCAATGAGCAGTTCTTC	CASRRTGGSNEQFF
TRBV5-1	-	TRBJ2-2	-	TGCGCCAGCAGCTCTCAGGGCACCGGGGAGCTGTTTTTT	CASSSQGTGELFF
TRBV11-2	-	TRBJ2-5	-	TGTGCCAGCAGCCCCCCGGGACGTGGTGGAGAGACCCAGTACTTC	CASSPPGRGGETQYF
TRBV11-2	-	TRBJ2-5	-	TGTGCCAGCAGCTCAGAGGGGTACCCCCAAGAGACCCAGTACTTC	CASSSEGYPQETQYF
TRBV27	-	TRBJ2-7	once	TGTGCCAGCAGGAGGGGGGCAGGGGGGAATTACGAGCAGTACTTC	CASRRGAGGNYEQYF
TRBV6-5	TRBD2	TRBJ2-7	-	TGTGCCAGCAGTTGGGGACTAGCGGGTCACTACGAGCAGTACTTC	CASSWGLAGHYEQYF
TRBV6-5	TRBD1	TRBJ1-2	-	TGTGCCAGCAGTTTCGACAGGGCCAGTGGCTACACCTTC	CASSFDRASGYTF
TRBV5-1	TRBD1	TRBJ1-2	-	TGCGCCAGCAGCTTGGATGGACAGGGAAGGATCCGCTACACCTTC	CASSLDGQGRIRYTF
TRBV25-1	-	TRBJ2-7	few	TGTGCCAGCAAGAAGGCGGGAAGCTCCTACGAGCAGTACTTC	CASKKAGSSYEQYF
TRBV2	TRBD1	TRBJ1-6	many	TGTGCCAGCAGTGAAGCTTTCCCGGGACAGAATTCACCCCTCCACTTT	CASSEAFPGQNSPLHF
TRBV4-1	-	TRBJ1-1	few	TGCGCCAGCAGCCAACACACCCCCACTGAAGCTTTCTTT	CASSQHTPTEAFF
TRBV5-5	-	TRBJ1-5	few	TGTGCCAGCAGCTTGGTTATTGGGACCGAGGGCAATCAGCCCCAGCATTTT	CASSLVIGTEGNQPQHF
TRBV4-1	TRBD2	TRBJ2-7	-	TGCGCCAGCAGCCAAGAAGAAAGCGGGAGGTCAAGCTCCTACGAGCAGTACTTC	CASSQEESGRSSSYEQYF
TRBV2	-	TRBJ2-2	once	TGTGCCAGCAGTGTTGGGGGGCAGAGCGGGGAGCTGTTTTTT	CASSVGGQSGELFF
TRBV4-3	TRBD2	TRBJ2-1	-	TGCGCCAGCAGCCAAGATGGAGCTAGCGGGAGTTTTCGTGAGCAGTTCTTC	CASSQDGASGSFREQFF
TRBV28	TRBD1	TRBJ2-7	-	TGTGCCAGCAGTCCAGGGGGCGTCGGGTACGAGCAGTACTTC	CASSPGGVGYEQYF
TRBV11-2	TRBD1	TRBJ1-6	-	TGTGCCAGCAGCTCACAGGGGTACGCTGATTCACCCCTCCACTTT	CASSSQGYADSPLHF
TRBV9	TRBD2	TRBJ2-2	-	TGTGCCAGCAGAGACCAGCGGGAGGGCCCCACCGGGGAGCTGTTTTTT	CASRDQREGPTGELFF
TRBV30	-	TRBJ1-2	-	TGTGCCTGGGCCCCAAGCATGACAGGCCACTATGGCTACACCTTC	CAWAPSMTGHYGYTF
TRBV6-5	-	TRBJ1-2	-	TGTGCCAGCAGTCCGGGGGGGGCGCGAGGCTACACCTTC	CASSPGGARGYTF
TRBV5-6	-	TRBJ2-7	-	TGTGCCAGCAGCTTGAGGGTCGGGGCAGGTCCCTACGAGCAGTACTTC	CASSLRVGAGPYEQYF
TRBV7-2	TRBD2	TRBJ2-7	-	TGTGCCAGCAGCTTAACTTCTCCGGGACTAGCGACCTACGAGCAGTACTTC	CASSLTSPGLATYEQYF
TRBV28	TRBD1	TRBJ1-1	-	TGTGCCAGCAGTCCTGGGGGACAGGGGTACACTGAAGCTTTCTTT	CASSPGGQGYTEAFF
TRBV19	TRBD2	TRBJ2-1	-	TGTGCCAGTAGTACGAGGACTAGCGGGAGCCGAGGGAACAATGAGCAGTTCTTC	CASSTRTSGSRGNNEQFF
TRBV11-2	-	TRBJ2-1	-	TGTGCCAGCAGCCGTTCCCGGGTCGGTGAGCAGTTCTTC	CASSRSRVGEQFF
TRBV2	TRBD1	TRBJ1-2	-	TGTGCCAGCAGTGGACAGGGGGCCGGCTATGGCTACACCTTC	CASSGQGAGYGYTF
TRBV19	-	TRBJ2-2	-	TGTGCCAGTGTTGGGGGCAAGGTGATGAACACCGGGGAGCTGTTTTTT	CASVGGKVMNTGELFF
TRBV14	-	TRBJ1-1	-	TGTGCCAGCAGCCAAGGGGCCACAGAAGCTTTCTTT	CASSQGATEAFF
TRBV5-4	TRBD1	TRBJ1-3	-	TGTGCCAGCAGCCTCGACAGGGGGTCTGGAAACACCATATATTTT	CASSLDRGSGNTIYF
TRBV9	TRBD1	TRBJ2-1	-	TGTGCCAGCAGCGTGACAGGGTCTTGGGGGAGCTACAATGAGCAGTTCTTC	CASSVTGSWGSYNEQFF
TRBV7-2	-	TRBJ2-2	once	TGTGCCAGCAGCTATTTCACCGGGGAGCTGTTTTTT	CASSYFTGELFF
TRBV5-8	TRBD1	TRBJ1-5	-	TGTGCCAGCAGCTTGGTCCCGGGACAGGGACATCAGCCCCAGCATTTT	CASSLVPGQGHQPQHF
TRBV7-9	TRBD1	TRBJ1-1	few	TGTGCCAGCAGTTGGACAGGGGACACTGAAGCTTTCTTT	CASSWTGDTEAFF
TRBV6-5	-	TRBJ2-7	-	TGTGCCAGCAGTTACTCTGGGGCCTACTCCTACGAGCAGTACTTC	CASSYSGAYSYEQYF
TRBV18	TRBD2	TRBJ2-2	-	TGTGCCAGCTCACCCCGTGCGGGGGACCGGGAGCTGTTTTTT	CASSPRAGDRELFF
TRBV19	-	TRBJ1-1	-	TGTGCCAGTAGTATTCTCCGGGATAAGGACACTGAAGCTTTCTTT	CASSILRDKDTEAFF
TRBV28	TRBD1	TRBJ1-5	once	TGTGCCAGCAGTTGGGGGACAGGGGTTCAGCCCCAGCATTTT	CASSWGTGVQPQHF
TRBV21-1	-	TRBJ2-7	-	TGTGCCAGCAGTCGGCCCCGGCCCTACGAGCAGTACTTC	CASSRPRPYEQYF
TRBV30	-	TRBJ2-5	-	TGTGCCTGGAGTGGGGAGCTCCCTGGAGAGACCCAGTACTTC	CAWSGELPGETQYF
TRBV4-2	-	TRBJ2-5	many	TGTGCCAGCAGCCAAGATTGGTCGATGTCAGAGACCCAGTACTTC	CASSQDWSMSETQYF
TRBV11-3	TRBD1	TRBJ2-6	-	TGTGCCAGCCGAACCACGGGACAGGGCATTTCTGGGGCCAACGTCCTGACTTTC	CASRTTGQGISGANVLTF
TRBV18	TRBD1	TRBJ2-1	once	TGTGCCAGCTCATATGAGACAGGGGGTGAGCAGTTCTTC	CASSYETGGEQFF
TRBV30	-	TRBJ1-4	-	TGTGCCTGGAGTAGCCGGGCTGCAACTAATGAAAAACTGTTTTTT	CAWSSRAATNEKLFF
TRBV5-4	TRBD2	TRBJ2-3	-	TGTGCCAGCAGCCCAACTAGCGAGACAGATACGCAGTATTTT	CASSPTSETDTQYF
TRBV2	-	TRBJ2-1	-	TGTGCCAGCGGGGTGTATGAGCAGTTCTTC	CASGVYEQFF
TRBV29-1	-	TRBJ1-4	-	TGCAGCGTGGGGGGGGGACTTAATGAAAAACTGTTTTTT	CSVGGGLNEKLFF
TRBV5-1	TRBD1	TRBJ2-3	-	TGCGCCAGCAGCTTTCAGGGGGCCAACACAGATACGCAGTATTTT	CASSFQGANTDTQYF
TRBV10-3	TRBD1	TRBJ2-7	-	TGTGCCATCAGTCCCGGACAGGGGGTCTCCTACGAGCAGTACTTC	CAISPGQGVSYEQYF
TRBV7-9	-	TRBJ1-6	-	TGTGCCAGCAGCCGCTCCTCAGGGGCTAATTCACCCCTCCACTTT	CASSRSSGANSPLHF